This T cell receptor (beta chain) was identified during a study of T cell repertoires in cytomegalovirus infection. Study details: From public TCR beta signatures came an indication of both CMV infection and matching HLA type.

This clonotype was counted only a few times. TCRdb re-called the reads with MiXCR, one entry per CDR3 protein. This sample has about 530,000 distinct CDR3 sequences, with about 30% found just once. Germline loops: CDR1 MGHRA, CDR2 YSYEKL. V was trimmed by 0 bases and J by 3 bases, leaving 6 bases between them. The CDR3 contains 15 residues. This TCR derives from a human donor in good health (CMV status not recorded). Some clones in this sample may be carry-over from other donors' samples. V usage is TRBV4-1 and J usage is TRBJ2-6; no firm D call. The sequenced material came from PBMCs. The DNA for the CDR3 is TGCGCCAGCAGCCAAGATACGTATGGGGCCAACGTCCTGACTTTC. It is translated as CASSQDTYGANVLTF.